This T cell receptor beta chain appears in the sequencing data of a study of siplizumab effects on memory and regulatory T cells. Study outcomes and limitations: In unstimulated cells, naive T cells appeared more diverse than memory T cells and seemed major alloresponse contributors. Proliferating siplizumab-culture Treg suppressive function went unconfirmed.

With regard to this clone: Its antigen is undetermined.

Method: immunoSEQ multiplex PCR; TCRdb's copy keeps in-frame clones and lacks some. This table holds about 50,000 clones, around 97% found once. Trimming removed 2 bases at V and 1 base at J, with 14 bases between. This CDR3 spans 16 amino acids. CDR1 is SGHNT, CDR2 YENEEA, per germline. The sequenced sample consisted of naive CD4+ T cells sorted from blood. The sequence was obtained from a human donor in good health. The chain carries TRBV11-3 and TRBJ2-5, with D possibly matching TRBD2 (5 bases). CDR3 sequence reads: CASSLIWERPQETQYF. CDR3 nucleotides: TGTGCCAGCAGCTTAATTTGGGAGCGACCCCAAGAGACCCAGTACTTC. The entire variable domain, with the rest obtained from reference TRBV11-3 and TRBJ2-5, is as follows: EAGVVQSPRYKIIEKKQPVAFWCNPISGHNTLYWYLQNLGQGPELLIRYENEEAVDDSQLPKDRFSAERLKGVDSTLKIQPAELGDSAVYLCASSLIWERPQETQYFGPGTRLLVL.